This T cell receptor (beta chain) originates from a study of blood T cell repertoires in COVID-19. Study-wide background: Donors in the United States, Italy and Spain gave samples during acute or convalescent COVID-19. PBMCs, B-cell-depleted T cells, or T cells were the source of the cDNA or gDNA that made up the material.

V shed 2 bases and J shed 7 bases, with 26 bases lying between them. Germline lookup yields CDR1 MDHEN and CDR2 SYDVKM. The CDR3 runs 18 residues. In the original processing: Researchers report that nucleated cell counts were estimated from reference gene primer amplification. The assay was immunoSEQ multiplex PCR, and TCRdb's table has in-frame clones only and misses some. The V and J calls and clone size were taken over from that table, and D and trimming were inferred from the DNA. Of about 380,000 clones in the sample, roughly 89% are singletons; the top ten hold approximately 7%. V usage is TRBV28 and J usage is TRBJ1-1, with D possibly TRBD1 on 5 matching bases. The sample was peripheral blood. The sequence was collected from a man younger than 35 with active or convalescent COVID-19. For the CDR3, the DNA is TGTGCCAGCAGTTTAGCCCCTCGTTTGTCCCGGGGCGGGGATGAAGCTTTCTTT. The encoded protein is CASSLAPRLSRGGDEAFF.